The table lists the clone carrying this T cell receptor beta chain with a few counts. Its antigen remains unknown. V lost 7 bases to trimming and J lost 4 bases, with 20 bases between them. The CDR3 is 15 amino acids. CDR1 DFQATT and CDR2 SNEGSKA come from the germline V gene (reference sequence). This entry belongs to a study of response to subunit inactivated influenza vaccine. TCRdb used MiXCR to reprocess the RT-PCR reads, holding one entry per CDR3 protein. This table holds about 540,000 distinct CDR3 sequences, 12% to 15% found once. Broader study findings: The authors suggested that few new T cells are recruited per seasonal influenza vaccination.

This sequence was found in a man aged 50 to 60 who received an inactivated influenza vaccine. The specimen was PBMCs from blood, collected approximately 13 days after vaccination. The chain uses TRBV20-1 and TRBJ2-1; TRBD1 might be the D (5 bases). The DNA of the CDR3 is TGCAGTGTCTCCCCCCCCGCTAGGGGTTACAATGAGCAGTTCTTC. It yields the protein CSVSPPARGYNEQFF.